This TCR beta chain is drawn from a study of regulatory T cells in long-lasting Graves disease. Study-wide points: Favored usage of TRBV28, TRBJ1-2 and TRBJ2-5 was recorded in persistent disease.

Time point here: newly diagnosed GD, antithyroid drugs for less than 3 months. TCR sequences were obtained from RNA taken from PBMCs. The germline gives CDR1 SEHNR, CDR2 FQNEAQ (reference sequence). This CDR3 is 15 amino acids long. Deletions cut 1 base from V and 3 bases from J, with 11 bases between. Construction of TCR beta libraries relied on iRepertoire HTBI primers and on Arm-PCR targeting CDR3 regions. TCRdb ran MiXCR on the multiplex PCR reads and lists one entry per CDR3 protein. Among about 450,000 distinct CDR3 sequences listed, 16% were seen once. As regards this clonotype: Its antigen is not known.

This sample was shared with a second study, whose subject was T cells in Graves' hyperthyroidism and ophthalmopathy. That study reports: When ophthalmopathy did not progress within 18 months, Graves' hyperthyroidism was considered stable. Most thyroid clonotypes with frequency above 0.001 were detected in blood.

The TCR comes from a woman in her thirties with Graves disease. The chain links TRBV7-9 to TRBJ2-3, with D uncertain. Sequencing used peripheral blood mononuclear cells (PBMCs), obtained at new diagnosis, from a patient treated with antithyroid drugs. The CDR3 protein is CASSLVGAITDTQYF. The CDR3 nucleotides are TGTGCCAGCAGCTTAGTAGGAGCGATAACAGATACGCAGTATTTT.